The 27 T cell receptor beta chains below all came from one sample that was sequenced in a study of T cell responses to AZD1222 COVID-19 vaccine. The table came from immunoSEQ multiplex PCR; TCRdb's copy has only in-frame clones and leaves some out. The data contain approximately 140,000 clones, about 92% of them singletons. The sequencing here drew on peripheral blood, taken on day 0 of AZD1222 vaccination. Receptors originate from an adult in good health.

The chain is built from TRBV9 and TRBJ1-2; the D is unclear. CDR3 size: 13 residues. V gave up 0 bases and J gave up 3 bases, with 6 bases separating them. The V gene's germline CDR1 is SGDLS and CDR2 YYNGEE. CDR3 DNA: TGTGCCAGCAGCGTAGGCTCCCACTATGGCTACACCTTC. Translated, it gives CASSVGSHYGYTF.

The chain carries TRBV7-8 and TRBJ2-7; D call uncertain. The germline CDR1 and CDR2 sequences are SGHVS and FQNEAQ. The CDR3 has 11 amino acids. The V end was cut by 1 base, the J end by 3 bases, with 1 base between. The chain's CDR3 is CASSLDYEQYF. The DNA of the CDR3 is TGTGCCAGCAGCTTAGACTACGAGCAGTACTTC.

This chain links TRBV6-6 with TRBJ1-5; D not resolved. CDR1 is MNHNY and CDR2 is SVGAGI in the germline V gene (reference sequence). V was clipped by 2 bases and J by 0 bases, with 5 bases between them. The CDR3 is 14 residues long. CDR3 region: CASSYLLSNQPQHF. As DNA, the CDR3 is TGTGCCAGCAGTTACCTCCTTAGCAATCAGCCCCAGCATTTT.

The rearrangement uses TRBV2 and TRBJ2-1; 12 bases fit TRBD2. Losses at the gene ends were 6 bases for V and 3 bases for J; bases not matched to a gene: 9. Per germline, CDR1 SNHLY and CDR2 FYNNEI. The CDR3 is 17 residues long. CDR3: CASSESGLAGYYNEQFF. The CDR3 DNA follows: TGTGCCAGCAGCGAATCCGGACTAGCGGGATACTACAATGAGCAGTTCTTC. Based on the CDR3 plus reference TRBV2 and TRBJ2-1, the full variable domain is EPEVTQTPSHQVTQMGQEVILRCVPISNHLYFYWYRQILGQKVEFLVSFYNNEISEKSEIFDDQFSVERPDGSNFTLKIRSTKLEDSAMYFCASSESGLAGYYNEQFFGPGTRLTVL.

This clone showed up just a few times. This chain uses TRBV19 with TRBJ2-2; 10 bases are shared with TRBD2. The junction had 13 bases not matched to a gene; V was cut back by 2 bases and J by 7 bases. The CDR3 runs 18 residues. Germline V gene lookup returns CDR1 LNHDA and CDR2 SQIVND (reference sequence). Here the CDR3 DNA reads TGTGCCAGTAGTATATGGTTGACGCTAGCGGGAGTAGGCGGGGAGCTGTTTTTT. Protein: CASSIWLTLAGVGGELFF.

This rearrangement joins TRBV4-1 to TRBJ2-1; 11 bases agree with TRBD2. The CDR3 is made up of 16 amino acids. J gave up 9 bases and V 0 bases, and 7 bases lay outside the gene matches. Germline assignment: CDR1 MGHRA and CDR2 YSYEKL. CDR3 in amino acids: CASSQDSTSGRGEQFF. The CDR3 bases are TGCGCCAGCAGCCAAGATAGTACTAGCGGGAGAGGTGAGCAGTTCTTC.

The rearrangement links TRBV18 to TRBJ2-7, with 8 bases aligning to TRBD2. The trim removed 3 bases at V and 3 bases at J, leaving 7 bases unmatched. This CDR3 comprises 15 residues. Germline V gene sequence: CDR1 KGHSH, CDR2 LQKENI. CDR3 amino acids: CASSPRGAGVYEQYF. CDR3 nucleotides: TGTGCCAGCTCACCCAGGGGAGCGGGAGTCTACGAGCAGTACTTC.

This chain connects TRBV27 to TRBJ2-1; TRBD2 aligns across 8 bases. CDR1 is MNHEY, CDR2 SMNVEV, per germline (reference sequence). After removal of 0 bases from V and 5 bases from J, the junction contained 3 bases not matched to a gene. The CDR3 runs 15 residues. CDR3 DNA sequence: TGTGCCAGCAGTTTATCAGGGACTAGGCACAATGAGCAGTTCTTC. Protein sequence: CASSLSGTRHNEQFF.

CDR3 region: CASSYLRGSSYNEQFF. The CDR3, as DNA: TGTGCCAGCAGTTACCTGCGGGGGAGCTCCTACAATGAGCAGTTCTTC. The chain links TRBV6-5 to TRBJ2-1; 7 bases fit TRBD2. V lost 2 bases and J lost 0; bases outside the gene matches: 4. The CDR3 totals 16 residues. The V gene's germline CDR1 is MNHEY and CDR2 SVGAGI.

CDR3 bases: TGTGCCAGCAGCTTATACAGGGTTACCGGGGAGCTGTTTTTT. It encodes CASSLYRVTGELFF. The chain joins TRBV7-2 to TRBJ2-2, with TRBD1 as a possible D gene (6 bases). The CDR3 has 14 residues. V lost 2 bases and J 5 bases, leaving 9 bases between the germline ends. The V gene's germline CDR1 is SGHTA and CDR2 FQGNSA.

This sequence joins TRBV2 and TRBJ2-7; 9 bases are a match to TRBD1. V lost 6 bases and J lost 5; bases outside the gene matches: 5. This CDR3 is built from 13 residues. The V gene's germline CDR1 is SNHLY and CDR2 FYNNEI. The CDR3 protein is CASRRGQGHEQYF. CDR3 DNA sequence: TGTGCCAGCAGAAGGGGACAGGGCCACGAGCAGTACTTC.

This chain connects TRBV19 to TRBJ2-2, with 9 bases aligning to TRBD1. Germline V gene data show CDR1 as LNHDA and CDR2 as SQIVND (reference sequence). V shed 7 bases and J 2 bases; nucleotides not matched to a gene: 8. There are 16 residues in the CDR3. The CDR3 DNA follows: TGTGCCAGTACCTTGGGGGGACAGGGAAACACCGGGGAGCTGTTTTTT. It encodes CASTLGGQGNTGELFF.

The V call is TRBV6-2 or TRBV6-3, the J call TRBJ2-1, with 8 bases lining up with TRBD2. In germline, CDR1 is MNHEY, CDR2 SVGEGT. There are 16 residues in the CDR3. V shed 3 bases and J 5 bases; nucleotides not matched to a gene: 9. Here the CDR3 reads CASSYAPGTRDNEQFF. In DNA form, the CDR3 reads TGTGCCAGCAGTTATGCTCCCGGGACTAGAGACAATGAGCAGTTCTTC.

This rearrangement joins TRBV4-1 to TRBJ1-5, with D tentatively TRBD1 (6 bases). The ends were cut back, 2 bases at V and 7 bases at J, with 18 bases in the middle. In germline, CDR1 is MGHRA, CDR2 YSYEKL. There are 16 residues in the CDR3. The CDR3 DNA sequence: TGCGCCAGCAGCCAAAGGGACACAGGGAAGCTCCAGCCCCAGCATTTT. Residues: CASSQRDTGKLQPQHF.

This chain joins TRBV2 and TRBJ2-5; D not certain. V lost 1 base to trimming and J lost 2 bases, with 5 bases between them. The length of the CDR3 is 13 residues. Germline CDR1 SNHLY, CDR2 FYNNEI. CDR3 bases: TGTGCCAGCAGTGAAGACAGACAAGAGACCCAGTACTTC. Protein sequence: CASSEDRQETQYF.

J is TRBJ2-7 and V is TRBV7-6, with 7 positions matching TRBD1. Germline V gene data show CDR1 as SGHVS and CDR2 as FNYEAQ. This CDR3 contains 15 residues. Unmatched junction bases numbered 9, after V lost 5 bases and J lost 2 bases. CDR3 sequence: CASSQNTGATYEQYF. For the CDR3, the DNA is TGTGCCAGCAGCCAGAACACAGGGGCCACCTACGAGCAGTACTTC.

This rearrangement joins TRBV3-1 (or the pseudogene TRBV3-2) to TRBJ2-3; the D is unclear. From germline, CDR1 is LGHDT and CDR2 YNNKEL (reference sequence). The CDR3 runs to 16 residues. Trimming removed 5 bases from V and 4 bases from J, with 19 bases in between. The CDR3 nucleotides read TGTGCCAGCAGCACTCCTTCCACCGGGCCGGCAGATACGCAGTATTTT. It specifies CASSTPSTGPADTQYF.

V and J are TRBV5-1 and TRBJ2-7; a weak D match, TRBD1 (6 bases). Per the germline V gene, CDR1 is SGHRS and CDR2 is YFSETQ. Between the trimmed V and J ends, which lost 4 bases and 6 bases, there was a span of 17 bases. This CDR3 is built from 14 residues. The CDR3 loop reads CASSMRQAQGEQYF. DNA of the CDR3: TGCGCCAGCAGCATGAGACAGGCGCAAGGCGAGCAGTACTTC.

The chain is built from TRBV5-1 and TRBJ1-1, with D perhaps TRBD1 (6 bases). CDR3 length: 16 amino acids. Trimming removed 1 base at V and 5 bases at J, with 18 bases between. Germline V CDR1 and CDR2: SGHRS, YFSETQ. The CDR3 region has the DNA TGCGCCAGCAGCTTGTATAAGGAGGGGGAGGGGACTGAAGCTTTCTTT. As protein: CASSLYKEGEGTEAFF.

This chain links TRBV25-1 with TRBJ2-4; D possibly corresponds to TRBD2 (6 bases). The CDR3 length is 16 residues. Trimming stripped 3 bases from V and 4 bases from J, with 16 bases between. Germline assignment: CDR1 MGHDK and CDR2 SYGVNS. In nucleotides, the CDR3 is TGTGCCAGCAGTGAGAGTAGCGGACACACGAAAAACATTCAGTACTTC. Translated: CASSESSGHTKNIQYF.

As regards this clone: Mismatch with germline at one junction end may stem from a read error. The CDR3 loop is CASREGRDYEQYF. In DNA form, the CDR3 reads TGTGCCAGCAGGGAAGGACGGGACTACGAGCAGTACTTC. This sequence joins TRBV2 and TRBJ2-7; weak D call: TRBD2 (5 bases). The CDR3 contains 13 residues. Germline lookup yields CDR1 SNHLY and CDR2 FYNNEI.

The rearrangement joins TRBV19 to TRBJ2-3; D is unclear. CDR1 and CDR2 from the germline V gene are LNHDA and SQIVND (reference sequence). Trimming shortened V by 10 bases and J by 2 bases, and 10 bases separated the two germline ends. CDR3 length equals 12 residues. CDR3 loop: CATTGSTDTQYF. The CDR3 bases are TGTGCCACCACCGGCTCCACAGATACGCAGTATTTT.

This chain links TRBV6-6 with TRBJ2-3; D unclear. Germline-derived CDR1 and CDR2 are MNHNY and SVGAGI (reference sequence). V shed 6 bases and J shed 4 bases, with 11 bases lying between them. The CDR3 consists of 13 residues. CDR3 DNA: TGTGCCAGCAGCCCCGGGCCCCCAGATACGCAGTATTTT. Protein product: CASSPGPPDTQYF.

V is TRBV7-9 and J is TRBJ1-4, with 9 nucleotides matching TRBD1. CDR3 size: 16 residues. CDR1 SEHNR and CDR2 FQNEAQ come from the germline V gene (reference sequence). J lost 0 bases, V lost 3 bases, and 2 bases had no gene match. The CDR3 protein is CASSLTGGATNEKLFF. CDR3 bases: TGTGCCAGCAGCTTGACAGGGGGTGCAACTAATGAAAAACTGTTTTTT. The full variable domain, with the rest looked up from reference TRBV7-9 and TRBJ1-4, is DTGVSQNPRHKITKRGQNVTFRCDPISEHNRLYWYRQTLGQGPEFLTYFQNEAQLEKSRLLSDRFSAERPKGSFSTLEIQRTEQGDSAMYLCASSLTGGATNEKLFFGSGTQLSVL.

The chain recombines TRBV5-1 with TRBJ1-4; TRBD1 matches at 9 bases. This CDR3 comprises 15 residues. V was pared by 0 bases and J by 3 bases, with 0 bases of the junction left unmatched. CDR1 and CDR2 from the germline V gene are SGHRS and YFSETQ. CDR3 loop: CASSLGTGANEKLFF. The DNA for the CDR3 is TGCGCCAGCAGCTTGGGGACAGGGGCTAATGAAAAACTGTTTTTT.

The genes are TRBV6-5 and TRBJ1-2; tentative D call: TRBD1 (5 bases). The CDR3 sequence is 13 residues long. V lost 6 bases and J lost 4, with 12 bases in between. Germline assignment: CDR1 MNHEY and CDR2 SVGAGI. CDR3: CASRSTAGYGYTF. In nucleotides, the CDR3 is TGTGCCAGCAGGTCGACAGCAGGCTATGGCTACACCTTC.

This clone came up once. The chain carries TRBV14 and TRBJ2-7; a weak D match, TRBD1 (6 bases). V was cut by 5 bases and J by 2 bases, with 7 bases left in between. The germline V gene encodes CDR1 SGHDN and CDR2 FVKESK. This CDR3 comprises 12 residues. CDR3 sequence: CASSGQPYEQYF. The CDR3 DNA reads as TGTGCCAGCAGCGGACAGCCCTACGAGCAGTACTTC.